One and the same sample provided the 23 T cell receptor beta chains below, sequenced in a study of cytomegalovirus exposure and HLA in healthy donors. Primers included in the PCR were 60 Vbeta and 13 Jbeta primers. Sequencing was performed with immunoSEQ multiplex PCR; in TCRdb, only in-frame clones are kept and a portion is missing. The sample has roughly 140,000 clones, about four fifths seen once. The specimen sequenced was PBMCs. These receptors all come from a man aged 30 to 39 in good health and CMV-seronegative.

As for this clone: Other DNA sequences from this sample encode an identical CDR3 as well. The rearrangement uses TRBV18 and TRBJ1-2, with 8 bases fitting TRBD1. V trimming: 3 bases; J trimming: 3 bases; junction bases outside the gene matches: 0. This CDR3 contains 13 residues. The germline CDR1 and CDR2 sequences are KGHSH and LQKENI. The CDR3 reads CASSPDRDYGYTF. The CDR3 nucleotides are TGTGCCAGCTCACCGGACAGGGACTATGGCTACACCTTC.

V gene TRBV5-5 combines with J gene TRBJ1-5; unclear D gene. Trimming pared 0 bases from V and 5 bases from J, leaving 9 bases between. CDR1 is SGHKS and CDR2 is YYEKEE in the germline V gene (reference sequence). The CDR3 loop spans 14 amino acids. The CDR3 nucleotides are TGTGCCAGCAGCTTGGAGCGAGCCCATCAGCCCCAGCATTTT. This sequence encodes CASSLERAHQPQHF.

V usage is TRBV15 and J usage is TRBJ1-2; D is undetermined. Per germline, CDR1 LNHNV and CDR2 YYDKDF (reference sequence). The CDR3 totals 14 residues. Trimming shortened V by 0 bases and J by 8 bases, and 13 bases separated the two germline ends. As DNA, the CDR3 is TGTGCCACCAGCAGAGATCCGAACCTTCGGGGCTACACCTTC. This gives the protein CATSRDPNLRGYTF. Full variable domain (outside the CDR3, taken from reference TRBV15 and TRBJ1-2): DAMVIQNPRYQVTQFGKPVTLSCSQTLNHNVMYWYQQKSSQAPKLLFHYYDKDFNNEADTPDNFQSRRPNTSFCFLDIRSPGLGDTAMYLCATSRDPNLRGYTFGSGTRLTVV.

This clone was observed a single time. The chain joins TRBV18 to TRBJ1-4; maybe TRBD1 (5 bases). Trimming stripped 0 bases from V and 8 bases from J, with 13 bases between. The CDR3 has 15 amino acids. Germline V gene sequence: CDR1 KGHSH, CDR2 LQKENI. CDR3 DNA sequence: TGTGCCAGCTCACCACCGGAGGGGTCGGGCGAAAAACTGTTTTTT. Translation gives CASSPPEGSGEKLFF.

This chain links TRBV28 with TRBJ1-3, with TRBD1 matching over 7 bases. V was clipped by 8 bases and J by 7 bases; unmatched bases: 11. CDR1 MDHEN and CDR2 SYDVKM come from the germline V gene. The CDR3 loop spans 14 amino acids. CDR3 DNA sequence: TGTGCCAGCGCCGGGGGGGGCAGGGGGAACACCATATATTTT. Amino acid sequence: CASAGGGRGNTIYF.

As for this clone: In the same sample, other DNA sequences code for this CDR3. V usage is TRBV5-1 and J usage is TRBJ2-7, with D possibly being TRBD1 (7 bases). The CDR3 is 14 amino acids. V was clipped by 0 bases and J by 3 bases, with 10 bases between them. Germline loops: CDR1 SGHRS, CDR2 YFSETQ. CDR3 DNA: TGCGCCAGCAGCTTGGGGCAGGGGGGCTACGAGCAGTACTTC. Its translation: CASSLGQGGYEQYF.

This clone was observed a single time. The rearrangement joins TRBV10-3 to TRBJ1-4, with D perhaps matching TRBD1 (6 bases). V was cut by 3 bases and J by 8 bases, with 10 bases left in between. CDR3 length: 13 amino acids. Germline assignment: CDR1 ENHRY and CDR2 SYGVKD. CDR3: CAISDRGREKLFF. In DNA, the CDR3 is TGTGCCATCAGTGACAGGGGACGGGAAAAACTGTTTTTT.

V and J are TRBV6-5 and TRBJ2-7; unclear D gene. The germline gives CDR1 MNHEY, CDR2 SVGAGI. The germline V and J ends were trimmed by 0 bases and 3 bases, with 9 bases remaining between them. The CDR3 runs 14 residues. The CDR3 reads CASSYSRSNYEQYF. DNA of the CDR3: TGTGCCAGCAGTTACTCTCGGTCTAACTACGAGCAGTACTTC.

The CDR3 DNA sequence: TGTGCCAGCAATGACAGATCCTACGAGCAGTACTTC. Its protein is CASNDRSYEQYF. This chain uses TRBV28 with TRBJ2-7, with D tentatively TRBD1 (5 bases). Germline V gene sequence: CDR1 MDHEN, CDR2 SYDVKM. V lost 7 bases and J 1 base, leaving 8 bases between the germline ends. The CDR3 runs to 12 residues.

V usage is TRBV6-6 and J usage is TRBJ2-7; maybe TRBD1 (5 bases). Deletions cut 5 bases from V and 4 bases from J, with 12 bases between. The CDR3 has 13 amino acids. Germline V lookup: CDR1 MNHNY, CDR2 SVGAGI (reference sequence). The CDR3 reads CASSPRDQYEQYF. The CDR3 DNA sequence: TGTGCCAGCAGTCCCAGGGATCAGTACGAGCAGTACTTC.

The chain couples TRBV2 to TRBJ2-7; tentative D call: TRBD1 (6 bases). The CDR3 sequence is 14 residues long. The germline V gene encodes CDR1 SNHLY and CDR2 FYNNEI. V was trimmed by 6 bases and J by 3 bases, leaving 15 bases between them. CDR3 nucleotide sequence: TGTGCCAGCAGCTTCAGGGGAGAGAACTACGAGCAGTACTTC. The encoded protein is CASSFRGENYEQYF. Variable domain in full (rest from reference TRBV2 and TRBJ2-7): EPEVTQTPSHQVTQMGQEVILRCVPISNHLYFYWYRQILGQKVEFLVSFYNNEISEKSEIFDDQFSVERPDGSNFTLKIRSTKLEDSAMYFCASSFRGENYEQYFGPGTRLTVT.

This clone was detected ten times or more. V and J are TRBV15 and TRBJ2-3; the match to TRBD2 covers 9 bases. The CDR3 is 15 residues long. Germline assignment: CDR1 LNHNV and CDR2 YYDKDF (reference sequence). V shed 3 bases, J shed 4 bases, and the junction held 5 bases outside the gene matches. This CDR3 is CATSSGGGGADTQYF. The CDR3 coding sequence is TGTGCCACCAGCAGCGGGGGCGGGGGGGCAGATACGCAGTATTTT.

V usage is TRBV5-1 and J usage is TRBJ1-4, with TRBD1 as a possible D gene (6 bases). The CDR3 consists of 16 residues. Germline CDR1 and CDR2: SGHRS and YFSETQ. With 2 bases removed from V and 5 bases from J, the gap between germline ends came to 16 bases. CDR3 loop: CASSLTRGRGNEKLFF. The CDR3 DNA reads TGCGCCAGCAGCTTAACACGGGGCAGGGGAAATGAAAAACTGTTTTTT. Together with reference TRBV5-1 and TRBJ1-4, the CDR3 gives the full variable domain: KAGVTQTPRYLIKTRGQQVTLSCSPISGHRSVSWYQQTPGQGLQFLFEYFSETQRNKGNFPGRFSGRQFSNSRSEMNVSTLELGDSALYLCASSLTRGRGNEKLFFGSGTQLSVL.

This chain connects TRBV10-3 to TRBJ2-3, with D maybe TRBD1 (6 bases). Germline CDR1 and CDR2: ENHRY and SYGVKD. V shed 8 bases and J shed 0 bases, with 12 bases lying between them. The CDR3 is 14 amino acids. The CDR3 DNA reads as TGTGCCATCGCCTACAGGGCTAGCACAGATACGCAGTATTTT. Its protein product is CAIAYRASTDTQYF.

The sample holds a few counts of this clone. The chain has TRBV14 and TRBJ1-2; D might be TRBD1 (6 bases). The CDR3 consists of 13 residues. Trimming cost V 8 bases and J 6 bases, with 16 bases left between them. In germline, CDR1 is SGHDN, CDR2 FVKESK. CDR3 sequence (DNA): TGTGCCAGCTCGAGGACAGTAGTAAATGGCTACACCTTC. It specifies CASSRTVVNGYTF.

The chain is built from TRBV28 and TRBJ1-2; tentative D call: TRBD1 (5 bases). There are 13 residues in the CDR3. Germline CDR1 and CDR2: MDHEN and SYDVKM. V lost 1 base and J 4 bases, leaving 7 bases between the germline ends. DNA of the CDR3: TGTGCCAGCAGTTTATCAGGGATCTATGGCTACACCTTC. It specifies CASSLSGIYGYTF.

CDR3 residues: CASSGGRTDTQYF. The DNA for the CDR3 is TGTGCCAGCTCGGGGGGACGCACAGATACGCAGTATTTT. The V and J genes are TRBV18 and TRBJ2-3; weak D call: TRBD2 (6 bases). V dropped 6 bases and J dropped 1 base, with 8 bases sitting between them. CDR1 and CDR2 from the germline V gene are KGHSH and LQKENI. The CDR3 is 13 residues long.

V gene TRBV6-1 combines with J gene TRBJ2-1; 8 nucleotides agree with TRBD2. This CDR3 has 16 amino acids. J gave up 4 bases and V 3 bases, and 8 bases lay outside the gene matches. CDR1 MNHNS and CDR2 SASEGT come from the germline V gene. The CDR3 DNA follows: TGTGCCAGCAGTGAGGTTAGCGGGACGAGGTACAATGAGCAGTTCTTC. This encodes CASSEVSGTRYNEQFF.

The J gene is TRBJ2-1, the V gene TRBV4-1; 7 bases match TRBD2. Per the germline V gene, CDR1 is MGHRA and CDR2 is YSYEKL. The length of the CDR3 is 15 residues. Trimming took 3 bases from V and 9 from J; bases not matched to a gene: 11. This chain's CDR3 is CASSQDPGLSGEQFF. CDR3 DNA: TGCGCCAGCAGCCAGGATCCGGGACTAAGCGGTGAGCAGTTCTTC.

This clone was recorded only once. This sequence joins TRBV10-3 and TRBJ2-3; 11 nucleotides line up with TRBD2. The germline CDR1 and CDR2 sequences are ENHRY and SYGVKD. This CDR3 region has 19 residues. V dropped 1 base and J dropped 1; count of bases not matched to a gene: 10. CDR3 nucleotide sequence: TGTGCCATCAGTGAGTGGGTAGCGGGAGGGGATGATGGCACAGATACGCAGTATTTT. Residues: CAISEWVAGGDDGTDTQYF.

This rearrangement joins TRBV10-3 to TRBJ1-4; no clear D. V gave up 2 bases and J gave up 0 bases, with 7 bases separating them. The CDR3 runs to 15 residues. The V gene's germline CDR1 is ENHRY and CDR2 SYGVKD. The CDR3 DNA sequence: TGTGCCATCAGTGAGACTATGGCAACTAATGAAAAACTGTTTTTT. Amino acids: CAISETMATNEKLFF.

The chain links TRBV7-6 to TRBJ2-7; 8 bases match TRBD1. This CDR3 region has 15 residues. Germline V gene sequence: CDR1 SGHVS, CDR2 FNYEAQ. Trimming removed 1 base from V and 5 bases from J; junction bases left unmatched: 7. Here the CDR3 DNA reads TGTGCCAGCAGCTTAGACCCCGGGACAGGCGACGAGCAGTACTTC. Translating gives CASSLDPGTGDEQYF. Using reference TRBV7-6 and TRBJ2-7 for the parts outside the CDR3, the full variable domain is GAGVSQSPRYKVTKRGQDVALRCDPISGHVSLYWYRQALGQGPEFLTYFNYEAQQDKSGLPNDRFSAERPEGSISTLTIQRTEQRDSAMYRCASSLDPGTGDEQYFGPGTRLTVT.

The rearrangement uses TRBV5-1 and TRBJ2-2; 10 bases line up with TRBD1. This CDR3 is built from 16 residues. CDR1 is SGHRS, CDR2 YFSETQ, per germline. J lost 3 bases, V lost 3 bases, and 5 bases had no gene match. CDR3: CASSSPGQGYTGELFF. CDR3 coding DNA: TGCGCCAGCAGCTCGCCGGGACAGGGGTACACCGGGGAGCTGTTTTTT.